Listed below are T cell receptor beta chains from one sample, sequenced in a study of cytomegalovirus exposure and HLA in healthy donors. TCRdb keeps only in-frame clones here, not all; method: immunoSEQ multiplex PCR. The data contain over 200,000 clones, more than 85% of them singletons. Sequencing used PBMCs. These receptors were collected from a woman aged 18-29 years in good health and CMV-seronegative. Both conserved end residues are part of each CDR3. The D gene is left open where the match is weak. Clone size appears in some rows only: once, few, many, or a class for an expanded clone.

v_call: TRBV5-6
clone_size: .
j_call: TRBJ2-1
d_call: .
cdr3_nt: TGTGCCAGCAGCTTGTTGGAACAGGCCTCCTACAATGAGCAGTTCTTC
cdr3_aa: CASSLLEQASYNEQFF

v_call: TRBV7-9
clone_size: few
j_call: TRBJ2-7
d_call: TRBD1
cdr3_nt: TGTGCCAGCAGCCAGACCGGGACAGGGACGTACGAGCAGTACTTC
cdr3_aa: CASSQTGTGTYEQYF

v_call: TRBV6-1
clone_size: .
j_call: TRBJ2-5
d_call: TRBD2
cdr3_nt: TGTGCCAGCAGTGAAGCGAGCGGGAGGCGGGAGACCCAGTACTTC
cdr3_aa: CASSEASGRRETQYF

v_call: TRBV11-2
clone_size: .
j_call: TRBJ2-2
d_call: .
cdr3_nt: TGTGCCAGCAGCTTTAATAGGAACACCGGGGAGCTGTTTTTT
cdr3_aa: CASSFNRNTGELFF

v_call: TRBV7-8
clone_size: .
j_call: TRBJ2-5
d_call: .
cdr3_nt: TGTGCCAGCAGCTTATGGGGGGGGGCCGCGGAGACCCAGTACTTC
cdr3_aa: CASSLWGGAAETQYF

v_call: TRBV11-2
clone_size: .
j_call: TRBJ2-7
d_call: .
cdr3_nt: TGTGCCAGCAGCCCACAGGAATCCCTACTCTACGAGCAGTACTTC
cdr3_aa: CASSPQESLLYEQYF

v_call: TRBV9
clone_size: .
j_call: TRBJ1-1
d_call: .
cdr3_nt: TGTGCCAGCAGCGCGACACCCCCGAATATGAACACTGAAGCTTTCTTT
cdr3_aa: CASSATPPNMNTEAFF

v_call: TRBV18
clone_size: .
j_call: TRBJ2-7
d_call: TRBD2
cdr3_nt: TGTGCCAGCTCACCGAGGACTAGCGGGGGGGCCGGCGAGCAGTACTTC
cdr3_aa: CASSPRTSGGAGEQYF

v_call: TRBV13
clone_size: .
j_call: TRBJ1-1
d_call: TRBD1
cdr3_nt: TGTGCCAGCAGCCAACCGGGACAGGGGGCGCGAGCTTTCTTT
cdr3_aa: CASSQPGQGARAFF

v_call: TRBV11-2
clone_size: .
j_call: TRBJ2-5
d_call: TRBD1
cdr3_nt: TGTGCCAGCAGCGGACCCGGGACAGGGAACCGAGAGACCCAGTACTTC
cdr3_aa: CASSGPGTGNRETQYF

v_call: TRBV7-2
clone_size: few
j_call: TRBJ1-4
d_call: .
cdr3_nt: TGTGCCAGCAGCCCCATGTCGGGGACATATGAAAAACTGTTTTTT
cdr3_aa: CASSPMSGTYEKLFF

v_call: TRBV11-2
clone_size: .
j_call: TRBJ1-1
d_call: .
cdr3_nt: TGTGCCAGCAGCTTAGGACGTTCAGGGGTAAGGACTGAAGCTTTCTTT
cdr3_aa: CASSLGRSGVRTEAFF